This T cell receptor beta chain was observed in a study of glioma-infiltrating T cells after dendritic cell vaccination. Profiled with immunoSEQ multiplex PCR; TCRdb holds only in-frame clones, not every one. The data show around 37,000 clones, roughly 79% seen once. On this clone: One junction end disagrees with the germline gene, perhaps due to a read error.

CDR1 SGHNT and CDR2 YENEEA come from the germline V gene. The CDR3 contains 15 residues. The source was blood, collected before dendritic cell vaccination. The clonotype comes from a human donor with glioblastoma. The chain employs TRBV11-3 and TRBJ1-3; D gene ambiguous. The DNA of the CDR3 is TGTGCCAGCAGCTTAGGTCCTGGCAGAGGAAAAACCATATATTTT. This gives the protein CASSLGPGRGKTIYF. Drawing the rest from reference TRBV11-3 and TRBJ1-3, the complete variable domain is EAGVVQSPRYKIIEKKQPVAFWCNPISGHNTLYWYLQNLGQGPELLIRYENEEAVDDSQLPKDRFSAERLKGVDSTLKIQPAELGDSAVYLCASSLGPGRGKTIYFGEGSWLTVV.